This TCR beta chain was sequenced during a study of OX40 agonist ivuxolimab in advanced cancers. Study in general: Ivuxolimab doses were 0.01, 0.1, 0.3, 1.5, 3 or 10 mg/kg every 2 weeks. Patients with hepatocellular carcinoma, melanoma, renal cell or head and neck cancer made up the dose-escalation patients. The eligibility criteria allowed prior anti-PD-1, anti-PD-L1 or anti-CTLA-4 therapy, and 30% to 40% had some.

The table came from immunoSEQ multiplex PCR; TCRdb's copy has only in-frame clones and leaves some out. The data hold roughly 71,000 clones, with 70% to 80% observed a single time. Blood got drawn at baseline, again on cycle 4 day 1, and then on cycle 7 day 1. The TCR originated in an adult with an advanced solid tumor such as melanoma, head and neck, liver or kidney cancer. The material sequenced was CD4+ or CD8+ T cells sorted from blood, taken in a trial of the OX40 agonist ivuxolimab.

In DNA form, the CDR3 reads TGTGCCAGCAGTTTATGGGGGAGGACAGGGTTCTACGAGCAGTACTTC. Encoded protein: CASSLWGRTGFYEQYF. The chain couples TRBV28 to TRBJ2-7; 8 bases are shared with TRBD1. Trimming cost V 0 bases and J 3 bases; bases outside gene matches: 7. The CDR3 covers 16 residues. In germline, CDR1 is MDHEN, CDR2 SYDVKM.